The 4 T cell receptor beta chains below all came from one sample that was sequenced in a study of cytotoxic CD8 clonotypes in ibrutinib-treated CLL. TCRdb keeps only in-frame clones here, not all; method: immunoSEQ multiplex PCR. Here the sample spans some 93,000 clones, around 73% being singletons. The sequenced sample was PBMCs, obtained after 12 months of ibrutinib treatment. All receptors derive from a human donor with chronic lymphocytic leukemia.

The V gene is TRBV10-3, the J gene TRBJ2-7; no clear D gene. Trimming took off 0 bases at V and 4 bases at J, with 10 bases between the two ends. This CDR3 region has 14 residues. CDR1 and CDR2 (germline): ENHRY, SYGVKD. The CDR3 nucleotides read TGTGCCATCAGTGAGTCAGGCACTAAATACGAGCAGTACTTC. Its translation: CAISESGTKYEQYF.

The chain uses TRBV9 and TRBJ2-1; 11 nucleotides line up with TRBD1. Germline loops: CDR1 SGDLS, CDR2 YYNGEE. The length of the CDR3 is 15 residues. With V trimmed by 2 bases and J by 7 bases, 5 bases remained unmatched. The CDR3 region has the DNA TGTGCCAGCAGCGTCGGGACAGGGGGTTGGAATGAGCAGTTCTTC. It yields the protein CASSVGTGGWNEQFF.

J is TRBJ2-1 and V is TRBV7-9, with D possibly being TRBD1 (5 bases). Germline CDR1 is SEHNR and CDR2 is FQNEAQ (reference sequence). Trimming shortened V by 1 base and J by 7 bases, and 14 bases separated the two germline ends. The CDR3 has 15 residues. DNA of the CDR3: TGTGCCAGCAGCTTAGAAATTGGCCCAGGGAATGAGCAGTTCTTC. This codes for CASSLEIGPGNEQFF.

This clone was counted a few times. V is TRBV6-1 and J is TRBJ1-5; 10 nucleotides line up with TRBD1. The junction had 10 bases not matched to a gene; V was cut back by 1 base and J by 1 base. The germline V gene has CDR1 MNHNS and CDR2 SASEGT. The CDR3 consists of 19 residues. CDR3 DNA: TGTGCCAGCAGTGAAGGCGACAGGGGGCGAGCATTAAGCAATCAGCCCCAGCATTTT. Amino acid sequence: CASSEGDRGRALSNQPQHF.